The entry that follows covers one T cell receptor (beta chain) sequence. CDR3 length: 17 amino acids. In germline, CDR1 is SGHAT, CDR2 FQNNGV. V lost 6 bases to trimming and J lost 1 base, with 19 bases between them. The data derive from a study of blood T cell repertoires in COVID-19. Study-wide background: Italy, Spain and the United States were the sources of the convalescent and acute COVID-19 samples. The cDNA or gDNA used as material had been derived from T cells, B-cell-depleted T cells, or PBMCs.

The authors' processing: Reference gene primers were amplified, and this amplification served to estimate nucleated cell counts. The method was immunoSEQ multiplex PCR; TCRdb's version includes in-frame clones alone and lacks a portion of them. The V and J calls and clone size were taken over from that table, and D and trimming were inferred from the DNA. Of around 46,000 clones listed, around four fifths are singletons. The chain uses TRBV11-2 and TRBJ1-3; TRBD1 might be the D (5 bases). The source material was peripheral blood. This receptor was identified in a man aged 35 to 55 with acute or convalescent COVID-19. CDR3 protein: CASRAPGRGSSGNTIYF. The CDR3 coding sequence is TGTGCCAGCAGAGCCCCCGGTCGGGGGTCTTCTGGAAACACCATATATTTT.